Below, one T cell receptor beta chain is given with its context. Its antigen remains unidentified. Sequenced by immunoSEQ multiplex PCR; TCRdb stores in-frame clones only, minus some. The sample has roughly 120,000 clones; 90% to 95% are singletons. The data were taken from a study of T cell responses to AZD1222 COVID-19 vaccine. On the study more broadly: Pooled in the analysis were second doses at about 4 or about 12 weeks. Study-level results: Most donors were white British and more were female, and clonal diversity was possibly underestimated. At study baseline, merely five or six AZD1222 recipients were seropositive. Spike as a whole was targeted by vaccine-associated CD4 TCRs, dominant at 160-218 and 743-854.

Trimming cost V 7 bases and J 2 bases, with 12 bases left between them. The germline V gene encodes CDR1 MNHEY and CDR2 SVGAGI. The CDR3 loop spans 14 amino acids. V usage is TRBV6-5 and J usage is TRBJ1-3, with a tentative D call TRBD1 (6 bases). The receptor's source is an adult in good health. The sequencing used peripheral blood, collected on day 0 of AZD1222 vaccination. The CDR3 loop reads CASTRTVTGNTIYF. The CDR3 DNA reads as TGTGCCAGCACTAGGACAGTTACTGGAAACACCATATATTTT.